What follows describes a single T cell receptor beta chain. As yet, its antigen is unknown. Germline V gene sequence: CDR1 LGHDT, CDR2 YNNKEL (reference sequence). V was pared by 4 bases and J by 1 base, with 13 bases between. The CDR3 runs to 15 residues. This specimen comes from a study of blood T cells in healthy people across ages. Overall study findings and caveats: Researchers deemed the diversity estimates from one million T cells underestimates. Naive CD4+ cells and diversity were both higher in long-lived donors than in aged donors.

For the second PCR, which ran for roughly 6 to 12 cycles, a sample-barcoded 5' primer and a J-beta primer mix were used. One entry per CDR3 protein results from TCRdb running MiXCR on the 5' RACE reads. The repertoire holds about 1.5 million distinct CDR3 sequences, with 35% to 45% as singletons. Roughly 10 milliliters was the volume of peripheral blood drawn from each donor. Extractions gave at least 6 micrograms of total RNA per sample. The chain has TRBV3-1 and TRBJ1-1; D possibly corresponds to TRBD1 (6 bases). The sample comprised blood. This TCR derives from a woman in her late teens or twenties in good health. The CDR3 DNA is TGTGCCAGCAGCCTTTGGACAGCCCAGAACACTGAAGCTTTCTTT. Translation: CASSLWTAQNTEAFF.